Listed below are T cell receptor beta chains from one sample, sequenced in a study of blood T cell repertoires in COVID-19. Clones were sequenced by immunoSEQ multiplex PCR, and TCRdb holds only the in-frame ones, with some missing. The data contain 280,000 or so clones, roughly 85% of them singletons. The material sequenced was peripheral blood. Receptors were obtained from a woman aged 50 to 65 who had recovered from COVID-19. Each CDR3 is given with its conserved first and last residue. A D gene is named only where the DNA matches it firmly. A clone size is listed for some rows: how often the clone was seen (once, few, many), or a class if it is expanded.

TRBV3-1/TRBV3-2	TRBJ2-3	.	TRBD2	CASSQAAGGYDTQYF	TGTGCCAGCAGCCAAGCAGCGGGGGGCTACGATACGCAGTATTTT
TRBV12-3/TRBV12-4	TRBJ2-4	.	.	CASSLGGGNIQYF	TGTGCCAGCAGTTTGGGCGGGGGCAACATTCAGTACTTC
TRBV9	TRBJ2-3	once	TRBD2	CASSVGQVAGLVDTQYF	TGTGCCAGCAGCGTAGGGCAGGTAGCGGGGCTTGTGGATACGCAGTATTTT
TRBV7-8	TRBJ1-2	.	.	CASSLAQALYGYTF	TGTGCCAGCAGCTTAGCTCAGGCCCTCTATGGCTACACCTTC
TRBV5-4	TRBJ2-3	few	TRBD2	CASSSGLAGAGGDTQYF	TGTGCCAGCAGCTCCGGACTAGCGGGGGCCGGGGGAGATACGCAGTATTTT
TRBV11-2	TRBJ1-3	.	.	CASSETITGNTIYF	TGTGCCAGCTCGGAAACTATTACTGGAAACACCATATATTTT
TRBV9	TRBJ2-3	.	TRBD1	CASSAAGGPPSTDTQYF	TGTGCCAGCTCCGCGGCAGGGGGACCGCCTAGCACAGATACGCAGTATTTT
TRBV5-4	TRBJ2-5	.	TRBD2	CASSLGAQRGGQETQYF	TGTGCCAGCAGCTTGGGGGCCCAGCGGGGGGGCCAAGAGACCCAGTACTTC
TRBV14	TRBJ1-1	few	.	CASSPLTEAFF	TGTGCCAGCAGCCCTCTGACTGAAGCTTTCTTT
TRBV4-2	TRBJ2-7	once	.	CASSQDEQGREQYF	TGTGCCAGCAGCCAAGATGAGCAGGGGCGGGAGCAGTACTTC
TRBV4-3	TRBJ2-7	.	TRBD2	CASSLRLATYYEQYF	TGCGCCAGCAGTCTCCGACTAGCGACGTACTACGAGCAGTACTTC
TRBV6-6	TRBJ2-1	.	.	CASSYPGVQFF	TGTGCCAGCAGTTACCCGGGAGTGCAGTTCTTC
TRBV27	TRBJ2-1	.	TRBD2	CASSPGTSGRGEQFF	TGTGCCAGCAGTCCCGGGACTAGCGGGAGAGGTGAGCAGTTCTTC
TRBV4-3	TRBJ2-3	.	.	CASSQHSSTDTQYF	TGCGCCAGCAGCCAGCACTCTAGCACAGATACGCAGTATTTT
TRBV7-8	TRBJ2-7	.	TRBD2	CASSSQGLAGGRIFSYEQYF	TGTGCCAGCAGCTCACAGGGACTAGCGGGGGGCCGAATCTTTTCCTACGAGCAGTACTTC
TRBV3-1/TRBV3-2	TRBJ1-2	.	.	CASSSRGYGYTF	TGTGCCAGCAGTTCGAGGGGGTATGGCTACACCTTC
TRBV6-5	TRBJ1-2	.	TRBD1	CASSPPTGGHGGYTF	TGTGCCAGCAGCCCACCCACAGGGGGCCATGGAGGCTACACCTTC
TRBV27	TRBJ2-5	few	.	CASSGSRETQYF	TGTGCCAGCAGTGGGAGCCGGGAGACCCAGTACTTC
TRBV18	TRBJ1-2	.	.	CASSPSTGIANYGYTF	TGTGCCAGCTCACCTTCCACAGGGATAGCTAACTATGGCTACACCTTC
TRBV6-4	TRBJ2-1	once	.	CASSSSGRTEQFF	TGTGCCAGCAGTAGTAGTGGTCGTACTGAGCAGTTCTTC
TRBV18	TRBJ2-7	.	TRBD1	CASSPGTAETYEQYF	TGTGCCAGCTCACCTGGGACAGCTGAGACCTACGAGCAGTACTTC
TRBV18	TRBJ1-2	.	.	CASSPTRGTYGYTF	TGTGCCAGCTCACCCACCAGGGGAACCTATGGCTACACCTTC
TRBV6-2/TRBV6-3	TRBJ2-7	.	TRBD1	CASSSSGAGGHEQYF	TGTGCCAGCAGTTCCTCAGGGGCAGGGGGCCACGAGCAGTACTTC
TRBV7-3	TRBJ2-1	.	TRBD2	CASSLTSGDNEQFF	TGTGCCAGCAGCCTGACTAGCGGAGACAATGAGCAGTTCTTC
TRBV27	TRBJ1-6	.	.	CASSPWTAGVLHSPLHF	TGTGCCAGCAGTCCATGGACAGCCGGGGTATTACATTCACCCCTCCACTTT
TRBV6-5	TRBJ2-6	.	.	CASTGFSGANVLTF	TGTGCCAGCACAGGGTTTTCTGGGGCCAACGTCCTGACTTTC
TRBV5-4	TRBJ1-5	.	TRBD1	CASSVQGTLNQPQHF	TGTGCCAGCAGCGTACAGGGGACCCTCAATCAGCCCCAGCATTTT
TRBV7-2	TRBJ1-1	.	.	CASSAHETVRVEAFF	TGTGCCAGCAGCGCCCACGAGACTGTCAGGGTTGAAGCTTTCTTT
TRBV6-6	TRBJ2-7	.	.	CASQGTHEQYF	TGTGCCAGCCAGGGTACCCACGAGCAGTACTTC
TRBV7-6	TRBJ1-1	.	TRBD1	CVQGFTEAFF	TGTGTACAGGGGTTTACTGAAGCTTTCTTT
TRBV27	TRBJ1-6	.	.	CASSSGTASRNSPLHF	TGTGCCAGCAGTTCGGGAACAGCCTCCCGAAATTCACCCCTCCACTTT
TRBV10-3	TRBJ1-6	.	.	CAIGGAGENSPLHF	TGTGCCATTGGGGGGGCGGGGGAAAATTCACCCCTCCACTTT
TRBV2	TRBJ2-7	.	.	CASSDRGAASYEQYF	TGTGCCAGCAGTGATCGGGGAGCGGCCTCCTACGAGCAGTACTTC
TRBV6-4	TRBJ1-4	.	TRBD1	CASSRDRGEKLFF	TGTGCCAGCAGTCGGGACAGGGGCGAAAAACTGTTTTTT
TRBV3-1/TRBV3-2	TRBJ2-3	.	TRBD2	CASTLAGGEDTQYF	TGTGCCAGCACCCTAGCGGGAGGGGAAGATACGCAGTATTTT
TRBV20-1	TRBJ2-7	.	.	CSARDFPEQYF	TGCAGTGCTAGAGATTTTCCGGAGCAGTACTTC
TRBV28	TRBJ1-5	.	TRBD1	CASSLDILTGGDQHF	TGTGCCAGCAGTTTAGACATTTTGACAGGGGGGGATCAGCATTTT
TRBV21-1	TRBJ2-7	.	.	CASSKGQCSLKSYEQYF	TGTGCCAGCAGCAAAGGACAGTGCAGTCTTAAATCCTACGAGCAGTACTTC
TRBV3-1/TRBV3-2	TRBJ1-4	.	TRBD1	CASSPTQGKFSNEKLFF	TGTGCCAGCAGCCCCACACAGGGGAAATTTAGTAATGAAAAACTGTTTTTT
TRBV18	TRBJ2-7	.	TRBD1	CASSSGTGDEQYF	TGTGCCAGCTCATCCGGGACAGGGGACGAGCAGTACTTC
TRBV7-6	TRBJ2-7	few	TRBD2	CASSKAGGGDEQYF	TGTGCCAGCAGTAAAGCGGGAGGAGGAGACGAGCAGTACTTC
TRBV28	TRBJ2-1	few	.	CASSLVAADNEQFF	TGTGCCAGCAGTTTGGTAGCGGCTGACAATGAGCAGTTCTTC